This T cell receptor (beta chain) was sequenced during a study of cytomegalovirus exposure and HLA in healthy donors. Germline CDR1 SGHDN, CDR2 FVKESK. The CDR3 totals 13 residues. Trimming at V came to 4 bases and at J to 8 bases, leaving 7 bases not matched to a gene. Sequencing used immunoSEQ multiplex PCR; TCRdb keeps in-frame clones, though not all of them. The sample lists some 290,000 clones; 88% were seen once. Notes on the study in general: Among TCR sequences, most were rare, though some public TCRs appeared in many donors. One later analysis, an examination of the 120 or so validation repertoires, found that first-cohort TCR clusters tended to co-occur in them. A list of approximately 160 TCR beta chains associated with cytomegalovirus was given.

Comment on this clone: Its matching antigen is unknown.

Input material: PBMCs. The source of this sequence is a man aged 30 to 39 in good health and CMV-seronegative. The chain uses TRBV14 and TRBJ1-2; TRBD1 matches at 7 bases. The CDR3 reads CASSRTRQGGYTF. CDR3 DNA sequence: TGTGCCAGCAGCCGGACCCGACAGGGCGGCTACACCTTC.